The 11 T cell receptor beta chains reported below all come from one sample, sequenced in a study of T cells after yellow fever vaccination. TCRdb independently ran MiXCR on the 5' RACE reads; one entry per CDR3 protein. This sample has hundreds of thousands of distinct CDR3 sequences, with about 19% found just once. Sequencing used PBMCs, obtained 15 days after the yellow fever booster vaccination. These receptors were collected from a man aged 25 to 45 who received the YFV17D yellow fever vaccine.

The V gene is TRBV12-3 or TRBV12-4, the J gene TRBJ1-5, with D possibly matching TRBD1 (5 bases). The germline V and J ends were trimmed by 7 bases and 6 bases, with 13 bases remaining between them. The CDR3 spans 13 residues. The CDR3 region has the DNA TGTGCCAGCAAAGAGGGGTTGAGTCAGCCCCAGCATTTT. This translates into CASKEGLSQPQHF.

This clonotype was detected only a few times. The chain joins TRBV27 to TRBJ2-1; TRBD1 or TRBD2 may be the D gene (5 bases each). Trimming shortened V by 6 bases and J by 7 bases, and 19 bases separated the two germline ends. This CDR3 spans 15 amino acids. Germline lookup yields CDR1 MNHEY and CDR2 SMNVEV (reference sequence). CDR3 DNA: TGTGCCAGCAGCCGACCAAGAGGGGACCCTAATGAGCAGTTCTTC. Its translation: CASSRPRGDPNEQFF.

V and J are TRBV15 and TRBJ2-7, with 10 nucleotides matching TRBD1. The CDR3 spans 13 residues. J was trimmed by 6 bases and V by 4 bases; bases with no gene match: 3. Per germline, CDR1 LNHNV and CDR2 YYDKDF (reference sequence). In DNA, the CDR3 is TGTGCCACCAGCATCGGGGACAGGGGCGAGCAGTACTTC. This translates into CATSIGDRGEQYF.

This clonotype was seen more than once but under ten times. This chain uses TRBV27 with TRBJ2-3, with 13 nucleotides matching TRBD2. In germline, CDR1 is MNHEY, CDR2 SMNVEV (reference sequence). The CDR3 spans 19 residues. V shed 5 bases and J 0 bases; nucleotides not matched to a gene: 11. The CDR3 region has the DNA TGTGCCAGCAGTGCCCCGGGACTAGCGGGGAGGAGTAGCACAGATACGCAGTATTTT. Translating it yields CASSAPGLAGRSSTDTQYF.

The V gene is TRBV5-1, the J gene TRBJ2-6, with a weak D call TRBD1 (5 bases). Germline-derived CDR1 and CDR2 are SGHRS and YFSETQ. Trimming shortened V by 4 bases and J by 4 bases, and 9 bases separated the two germline ends. This CDR3 contains 14 residues. The CDR3 loop is CASSQQDGANVLTF. The CDR3 DNA sequence: TGCGCCAGCAGCCAACAGGACGGGGCCAACGTCCTGACTTTC.

This chain links TRBV7-9 with TRBJ2-4; possibly TRBD1 or TRBD2 for D (6 bases each). The germline CDR1 and CDR2 sequences are SEHNR and FQNEAQ (reference sequence). With 5 bases removed from V and 8 bases from J, the gap between germline ends came to 10 bases. The CDR3 contains 12 residues. The CDR3 bases are TGTGCCAGCAGCCGGGGGCAGGACATTCAGTACTTC. Its protein is CASSRGQDIQYF.

A few counts support this clonotype. The rearrangement uses TRBV5-1 and TRBJ2-3; TRBD1 matches 8 bases. Trimming cost V 7 bases and J 2 bases; bases outside gene matches: 3. In germline, CDR1 is SGHRS, CDR2 YFSETQ. The CDR3 is 13 residues long. CDR3 in DNA: TGCGCCAGCGCAGGGGGCCCCACAGATACGCAGTATTTT. Its translation: CASAGGPTDTQYF.

This clonotype has more than one count but fewer than ten. The V and J genes are TRBV12-3 or TRBV12-4 and TRBJ2-1; the D is unclear. CDR3 length equals 12 residues. Deletions cut 2 bases from V and 8 bases from J, with 7 bases between. The CDR3 DNA reads as TGTGCCAGCAGTTTACGTCTCCATGAGCAGTTCTTC. Protein sequence: CASSLRLHEQFF.

The chain recombines TRBV29-1 with TRBJ2-5; a possible D gene is TRBD2 (6 bases). The CDR3 length is 14 residues. Trimming removed 6 bases at V and 5 bases at J, with 19 bases between. The germline CDR1 and CDR2 sequences are SQVTM and ANQGSEA. The CDR3 sequence is CSVATPRAGETQYF. For the CDR3, the DNA is TGCAGCGTCGCAACCCCCCGGGCGGGGGAGACCCAGTACTTC.

This clonotype was counted only a few times. The chain joins TRBV5-5 to TRBJ1-4; possible D gene TRBD1, 6 bases. CDR1 SGHKS and CDR2 YYEKEE come from the germline V gene (reference sequence). This CDR3 is 15 amino acids long. V shed 2 bases and J shed 8 bases, with 16 bases lying between them. The DNA for the CDR3 is TGTGCCAGCAGCTTCGGGACACAGCTCCGGGAAAAACTGTTTTTT. Amino acids: CASSFGTQLREKLFF.

The chain uses TRBV7-2 and TRBJ2-7, with D perhaps matching TRBD2 (5 bases). The CDR3 is 14 amino acids. Per the germline V gene, CDR1 is SGHTA and CDR2 is FQGNSA. V was shortened by 5 bases and J by 6 bases, with 17 bases between the two germline ends. CDR3 loop: CASSPRGSAVEQYF. CDR3 sequence (DNA): TGTGCCAGCAGCCCCAGAGGGTCGGCCGTCGAGCAGTACTTC.